This T cell receptor (beta chain) was recovered during a study of OX40 agonist ivuxolimab in advanced cancers. Study at large: Prior checkpoint blockade (anti-PD-1, anti-PD-L1 or anti-CTLA-4) was permitted; under 50% had it.

Some clones are missing from TCRdb's copy, which holds only in-frame ones; the method was immunoSEQ multiplex PCR. Among tens of thousands of clones listed, around 79% were seen once. V shed 0 bases and J shed 5 bases, with 17 bases lying between them. Per the germline V gene, CDR1 is SGHKS and CDR2 is YYEKEE (reference sequence). The CDR3 has 17 amino acids. Study-level points and caveats: Part of the nonresponder group also had normalized T-cell clonal expansion that was low. Doses of 0.1 to 3.0 mg/kg were accompanied by clonal expansion of CD4+ and CD8+ blood T cells by week 6. Among the least clonally expanded were partial responders at 0.1-3.0 mg/kg.

About this clone: Its matching antigen is unknown.

The receptor comes from an adult with an advanced solid tumor such as melanoma, head and neck, liver or kidney cancer. The source material was CD4+ or CD8+ T cells sorted from blood, sampled in a trial of the OX40 agonist ivuxolimab. The gene calls are TRBV5-5 and TRBJ1-4; D is uncertain. In nucleotides, the CDR3 is TGTGCCAGCAGCTTGGGGGTTCTCGGAACCGAAAATGAAAAACTGTTTTTT. The encoded protein is CASSLGVLGTENEKLFF.